This passage covers 30 T cell receptor beta chains from one sample sequenced in a study of response to subunit inactivated influenza vaccine. One entry per CDR3 protein, called by TCRdb with MiXCR from the RT-PCR reads. The table has about 800,000 distinct CDR3 sequences, around 20% seen once; the top ten hold 10%. The sequencing here drew on PBMCs from blood, taken roughly 5 days after vaccination. Receptors originate from a man aged 50-59 years who received an inactivated influenza vaccine.

This rearrangement joins TRBV20-1 to TRBJ2-1; unclear D gene. There are 14 residues in the CDR3. V gave up 1 base and J gave up 3 bases, with 10 bases separating them. In germline, CDR1 is DFQATT, CDR2 SNEGSKA (reference sequence). CDR3 residues: CSARVPLDYNEQFF. The CDR3 nucleotides are TGCAGTGCTAGAGTTCCGCTCGACTACAATGAGCAGTTCTTC.

At least ten counts were recorded for this clonotype. V and J are TRBV9 and TRBJ2-3; D unresolved. V shed 2 bases and J shed 3 bases, with 7 bases lying between them. CDR1 is SGDLS and CDR2 is YYNGEE in the germline V gene. CDR3 length: 13 residues. The CDR3 here is CASSVRQTDTQYF. The CDR3 nucleotides are TGTGCCAGCAGCGTCCGACAAACAGATACGCAGTATTTT.

The rearrangement joins TRBV9 to TRBJ2-7; D may be TRBD2 (6 bases). With 3 bases removed from V and 6 bases from J, the gap between germline ends came to 16 bases. The CDR3 spans 14 residues. Germline assignment: CDR1 SGDLS and CDR2 YYNGEE. CDR3 coding DNA: TGTGCCAGCAGCGGGGACTTCATTTTTCGCGAGCAGTACTTC. Residues: CASSGDFIFREQYF.

The DNA of the CDR3 is TGCGCCAGCAGAGGGGGAGAGAACACTGAAGCTTTCTTT. Amino acids: CASRGGENTEAFF. The chain carries TRBV4-1 and TRBJ1-1, with D perhaps TRBD1 (6 bases). V gave up 6 bases and J gave up 1 base, with 9 bases separating them. Looked up from germline, CDR1 is MGHRA and CDR2 is YSYEKL. This CDR3 is 13 amino acids long.

This clonotype was seen ten or more times. The chain recombines TRBV12-3 or TRBV12-4 with TRBJ2-2; 8 bases agree with TRBD1. The CDR3 is made up of 15 amino acids. V shed 6 bases and J 1 base; nucleotides not matched to a gene: 4. The CDR3 sequence is CASSPGTGNTGELFF. In DNA, the CDR3 is TGTGCCAGCAGCCCCGGGACAGGGAACACCGGGGAGCTGTTTTTT.

The chain recombines TRBV5-1 with TRBJ2-3, with D possibly being TRBD2 (6 bases). Trimming removed 2 bases at V and 0 bases at J, with 13 bases between. This CDR3 has 16 residues. The germline gives CDR1 SGHRS, CDR2 YFSETQ. The CDR3 sequence: CASSFAGISSTDTQYF. CDR3 DNA sequence: TGCGCCAGCAGCTTTGCGGGGATCTCGAGCACAGATACGCAGTATTTT.

This chain links TRBV4-1 with TRBJ2-7, with 10 bases that match TRBD1. Germline V lookup: CDR1 MGHRA, CDR2 YSYEKL. J was trimmed by 4 bases and V by 1 base; bases with no gene match: 1. The CDR3 has 14 residues. The CDR3 here is CASSQAGQGYEQYF. The CDR3 nucleotides are TGCGCCAGCAGCCAAGCGGGACAGGGGTACGAGCAGTACTTC.

Only a few counts were recorded for this clonotype. The chain joins TRBV20-1 to TRBJ2-2; TRBD1 matches at 8 bases. Germline V lookup: CDR1 DFQATT, CDR2 SNEGSKA (reference sequence). V was clipped by 2 bases and J by 5 bases; unmatched bases: 7. The CDR3 consists of 15 residues. In DNA, the CDR3 is TGCAGTGCTAGACCCGGGACAGGACCAACCGGGGAGCTGTTTTTT. Translating it yields CSARPGTGPTGELFF.

This chain uses TRBV6-1 with TRBJ1-1, with a tentative D call TRBD1 (5 bases). The V gene's germline CDR1 is MNHNS and CDR2 SASEGT. There are 13 residues in the CDR3. Trimming stripped 8 bases from V and 4 bases from J, with 14 bases between. CDR3 DNA: TGTGCCAGCCACCTTGGGGCCGTCACTGAAGCTTTCTTT. Amino acid sequence: CASHLGAVTEAFF.

The V gene is TRBV29-1, the J gene TRBJ2-1, with TRBD2 as a possible D gene (5 bases). V lost 6 bases to trimming and J lost 5 bases, with 11 bases between them. Germline CDR1 is SQVTM and CDR2 is ANQGSEA. This CDR3 is built from 12 residues. The CDR3 loop reads CSVYTRDNEQFF. The CDR3 coding sequence is TGCAGCGTGTACACTAGGGACAATGAGCAGTTCTTC.

The chain recombines TRBV7-9 with TRBJ2-7; TRBD2 might be the D (6 bases). CDR1 SEHNR and CDR2 FQNEAQ come from the germline V gene (reference sequence). V was pared by 1 base and J by 4 bases, with 11 bases between. The CDR3 contains 14 residues. The CDR3 region has the DNA TGTGCCAGCAGCTTAGTCGGGAGAAATTACGAGCAGTACTTC. Translated, it gives CASSLVGRNYEQYF. Full variable domain (remainder filled in from reference TRBV7-9 and TRBJ2-7): DTGVSQNPRHKITKRGQNVTFRCDPISEHNRLYWYRQTLGQGPEFLTYFQNEAQLEKSRLLSDRFSAERPKGSFSTLEIQRTEQGDSAMYLCASSLVGRNYEQYFGPGTRLTVT.

The gene calls are TRBV6-5 and TRBJ2-5, with D possibly being TRBD1 (5 bases). This CDR3 is 19 amino acids long. V was cut by 4 bases and J by 3 bases, with 27 bases left in between. The germline CDR1 and CDR2 sequences are MNHEY and SVGAGI. The CDR3 protein is CASSSISSMDGQWEETQYF. The CDR3 DNA is TGTGCCAGCAGTTCTATTTCTTCGATGGACGGACAATGGGAAGAGACCCAGTACTTC.

The rearrangement joins TRBV5-6 to TRBJ2-5, with D hard to call. This CDR3 is built from 14 residues. Trimming pared 2 bases from V and 3 bases from J, leaving 11 bases between. Germline-derived CDR1 and CDR2 are SGHDT and YYEEEE. The CDR3 spells CASSLWSQKETQYF. CDR3 DNA sequence: TGTGCCAGCAGCTTATGGAGTCAGAAAGAGACCCAGTACTTC.

The chain uses TRBV4-3 and TRBJ2-7; possibly TRBD1 or TRBD2 for D (6 bases each). V shed 1 base and J shed 4 bases, with 14 bases lying between them. The length of the CDR3 is 15 residues. Germline CDR1 LGHNA, CDR2 YSLEER. The CDR3 nucleotides are TGCGCCAGCAGCCAAGTCACGGGGGCTAGTTACGAGCAGTACTTC. Its protein is CASSQVTGASYEQYF.

The J gene is TRBJ1-5, the V gene TRBV3-1; the D is unclear. This CDR3 spans 14 amino acids. Germline lookup yields CDR1 LGHDT and CDR2 YNNKEL (reference sequence). V was pared by 3 bases and J by 2 bases, with 8 bases between. In DNA, the CDR3 is TGTGCCAGCAGCCACTCCGGGGGCAATCAGCCCCAGCATTTT. It encodes CASSHSGGNQPQHF.

The chain has TRBV3-1 and TRBJ2-3, with 7 bases matching TRBD2. V was pared by 1 base and J by 15 bases, with 13 bases of the junction left unmatched. Germline CDR1 reads LGHDT; CDR2 reads YNNKEL (reference sequence). This CDR3 is built from 14 residues. The DNA of the CDR3 is TGTGCCAGCAGCCAAGTTCTCGGGACTATGATAACCTATTTT. Translated: CASSQVLGTMITYF.

The CDR3 region has the DNA TGCGCCAGCAGCATAGAACCGGGTCTAAACACCGGGGAGCTGTTTTTT. Amino acid sequence: CASSIEPGLNTGELFF. V gene TRBV5-1 combines with J gene TRBJ2-2; D remains unclear. In germline, CDR1 is SGHRS, CDR2 YFSETQ. V gave up 4 bases and J gave up 2 bases, with 15 bases separating them. This CDR3 spans 16 amino acids.

This clonotype occurred a few times. The chain has TRBV7-8 and TRBJ1-5; unclear D gene. CDR1 and CDR2 from the germline V gene are SGHVS and FQNEAQ. Trimming stripped 2 bases from V and 0 bases from J, with 11 bases between. The CDR3 covers 16 residues. CDR3 bases: TGTGCCAGCAGCTTATTATCGGTTGTTAGCAATCAGCCCCAGCATTTT. This sequence encodes CASSLLSVVSNQPQHF.

The chain carries TRBV12-3 or TRBV12-4 and TRBJ1-2; D uncertain. The CDR3 consists of 14 residues. The V end lost 5 bases, the J end lost 8 bases, and 18 bases lay between the germline ends. The CDR3 region has the DNA TGTGCCAGCAGTCCCTCCGTGCATGTAAGGGGCTACACCTTC. Protein sequence: CASSPSVHVRGYTF.

The chain uses TRBV4-1 and TRBJ1-6; D possibly corresponds to TRBD1 (6 bases). The CDR3 is 15 residues long. Between the trimmed V and J ends, which lost 4 bases and 2 bases, there was a span of 9 bases. Germline CDR1 and CDR2: MGHRA and YSYEKL. The CDR3 loop is CASSPRGTYNSPLHF. The CDR3 DNA is TGCGCCAGCAGCCCTAGGGGGACCTATAATTCACCCCTCCACTTT.

This CDR3 reads CASSYTMDVLGETQYF. In DNA form, the CDR3 reads TGTGCCAGCAGCTATACCATGGACGTTTTAGGGGAGACCCAGTACTTC. The chain is built from TRBV7-6 and TRBJ2-5; D uncertain. The CDR3 extends over 16 amino acids. Per the germline V gene, CDR1 is SGHVS and CDR2 is FNYEAQ. V was cut by 4 bases and J by 5 bases, with 20 bases left in between.

The rearrangement uses TRBV12-3 or TRBV12-4 and TRBJ1-4; the D gene is possibly TRBD1 (6 bases). The CDR3 spans 15 residues. V lost 5 bases to trimming and J lost 2 bases, with 12 bases between them. The CDR3 nucleotides are TGTGCCAGCAGTGCCACAGGGATGACTAATGAAAAACTGTTTTTT. Its protein product is CASSATGMTNEKLFF.

The rearrangement uses TRBV7-9 and TRBJ1-5; D gene uncertain. Looked up from germline, CDR1 is SEHNR and CDR2 is FQNEAQ (reference sequence). V lost 4 bases to trimming and J lost 2 bases, with 15 bases between them. The CDR3 consists of 16 residues. In DNA, the CDR3 is TGTGCCAGCAGCTCCCTGTCGGGATCGGGCAATCAGCCCCAGCATTTT. Translating gives CASSSLSGSGNQPQHF.

A few counts support this clonotype. This rearrangement joins TRBV7-3 to TRBJ2-1; 10 bases agree with TRBD2. The J segment lost 5 bases and the V segment lost 5 bases, leaving 9 bases of the junction unmatched. The length of the CDR3 is 16 residues. Germline CDR1 SGHTA, CDR2 FQGTGA. CDR3 residues: CASSVSSGRRNNEQFF. CDR3 nucleotide sequence: TGTGCCAGCAGCGTCTCTAGCGGGAGACGCAACAATGAGCAGTTCTTC.

The chain is built from TRBV28 and TRBJ2-4; a possible D gene is TRBD1 (6 bases). The CDR3 has 16 amino acids. Germline loops: CDR1 MDHEN, CDR2 SYDVKM. The V end lost 1 base, the J end lost 2 bases, and 12 bases lay between the germline ends. The CDR3 sequence: CASSLLQGHPKNIQYF. The CDR3 nucleotides read TGTGCCAGCAGTTTATTGCAGGGGCATCCCAAAAACATTCAGTACTTC.

The sample holds a few counts of this clonotype. The chain carries TRBV20-1 and TRBJ2-7, with 12 bases lining up with TRBD2. This CDR3 comprises 14 residues. Losses at the gene ends were 6 bases for V and 4 bases for J; bases not matched to a gene: 7. CDR1 is DFQATT and CDR2 is SNEGSKA in the germline V gene (reference sequence). CDR3 nucleotide sequence: TGCAGTGCCCATCCCCTAGCGGGAGGGTACGAGCAGTACTTC. As protein: CSAHPLAGGYEQYF.

The chain couples TRBV18 to TRBJ2-6, with a possible D match to TRBD2 (5 bases). The germline V and J ends were trimmed by 2 bases and 4 bases, with 12 bases remaining between them. The germline gives CDR1 KGHSH, CDR2 LQKENI. This CDR3 is built from 16 residues. The CDR3 nucleotides read TGTGCCAGCTCACCAGGACGAGGGCTCGGGGCCAACGTCCTGACTTTC. This sequence encodes CASSPGRGLGANVLTF. Together with reference TRBV18 and TRBJ2-6, the CDR3 gives the full variable domain: NAGVMQNPRHLVRRRGQEARLRCSPMKGHSHVYWYRQLPEEGLKFMVYLQKENIIDESGMPKERFSAEFPKEGPSILRIQQVVRGDSAAYFCASSPGRGLGANVLTFGAGSRLTVL.

For this clonotype: Because it lacks the conserved phenylalanine or tryptophan at the end, this CDR3 is likely a read error. This sequence joins TRBV7-8 and TRBJ1-1; D unclear. Trimming took off 4 bases at V and 4 bases at J, with 13 bases between the two ends. CDR1 SGHVS and CDR2 FQNEAQ come from the germline V gene. The CDR3 loop spans 14 amino acids. The CDR3 DNA reads TGTGCCAGCAGCTCAAATCTAGCCAGCACTGAAGCTTTCCTT. This encodes CASSSNLASTEAFL.

V is TRBV6-1 and J is TRBJ2-5; TRBD2 aligns across 9 bases. This CDR3 region has 16 residues. V was pared by 7 bases and J by 1 base, with 10 bases of the junction left unmatched. CDR1 and CDR2 from the germline V gene are MNHNS and SASEGT. CDR3 sequence (DNA): TGTGCCAGCATCCCCGTCAGGGGACTAGCCCAAGAGACCCAGTACTTC. Its protein product is CASIPVRGLAQETQYF.

This chain connects TRBV7-2 to TRBJ2-2; D is possibly TRBD1 (6 bases). Per germline, CDR1 SGHTA and CDR2 FQGNSA. The CDR3 runs 16 residues. V lost 3 bases, J lost 2 bases, and 13 bases lay in between. CDR3: CASSFAGTSNTGELFF. CDR3 coding DNA: TGTGCCAGCAGCTTCGCCGGGACAAGCAACACCGGGGAGCTGTTTTTT.